This is a list of T cell receptor beta chains from one sample in a study of blood T cells in healthy people across ages. From the 5' RACE reads, TCRdb called clonotypes with MiXCR, one entry per CDR3 protein. The table includes hundreds of thousands of distinct CDR3 sequences, around 36% detected once. Sequencing was done on a sample of blood. These receptors all stem from a young man in good health. The CDR3 runs from the conserved cysteine through the conserved F or W. The D gene is left open where the match is weak. Clone size is shown for a subset of rows, as once, few, many or a class of expanded clone.

D gene,clone size,J gene,V gene,CDR3 DNA,CDR3 protein
.,few,TRBJ2-5,TRBV19,TGTGCCAGTAGTATGGCTGGGGCCCAAGAGACCCAGTACTTC,CASSMAGAQETQYF
TRBD1,few,TRBJ2-7,TRBV28,TGTGCCAGCAGTTTAGTGGCCGGACAGGCCCCGGGCTACGAGCAGTACTTC,CASSLVAGQAPGYEQYF
.,many,TRBJ1-5,TRBV5-1,TGCGCCAGCAGCTTGGACGAGGGCAATCAGCCCCAGCATTTT,CASSLDEGNQPQHF
.,many,TRBJ2-5,TRBV10-3,TGTGCCATCAGCGGGGACCGAGGTCGGGAGACCCAGTACTTC,CAISGDRGRETQYF
.,.,TRBJ2-5,TRBV24-1,TGTGCCACCGCGAAGGGTTCGGGGAGGGAGACCCAGTACTTC,CATAKGSGRETQYF
TRBD2,.,TRBJ2-7,TRBV20-1,TGCAGTGCTAGAGATCGCCGGACTAGCGTTTATAATGAGCAGTACTTC,CSARDRRTSVYNEQYF
.,many,TRBJ2-7,TRBV14,TGTGCCAGCAGCCTCCCCGGGGGATACGAGCAGTACTTC,CASSLPGGYEQYF
TRBD1,few,TRBJ1-1,TRBV5-1,TGCGCCAGCAGCGTTCCGGGACAGGGTCTGAACACTGAAGCTTTCTTT,CASSVPGQGLNTEAFF
.,.,TRBJ2-2,TRBV5-1,TGCGCCAGCAGCTTTAACGGGGGGAACACCGGGGAGCTGTTTTTT,CASSFNGGNTGELFF
.,.,TRBJ1-2,TRBV14,TGTGCCAGCACCCTGACAGATCCCTATGGCTACACCTTC,CASTLTDPYGYTF
.,.,TRBJ1-6,TRBV20-1,TGCAGTGCTAGACTCGGACAGAATAATTCACCCCTCCACTTT,CSARLGQNNSPLHF
TRBD1,many,TRBJ2-6,TRBV2,TGTGCCAGCAGTGAAGCGGTGGGACAGGCCTCTGGGGCCAACGTCCTGACTTTC,CASSEAVGQASGANVLTF
TRBD1,.,TRBJ2-5,TRBV20-1,TGCAGTGCTCCAGACAGGGGAATTAGAGAGACCCAGTACTTC,CSAPDRGIRETQYF
.,few,TRBJ1-1,TRBV7-9,TGTGCCACCCCCGATCGGGTAGTTAACACTGAAGCTTTCTTT,CATPDRVVNTEAFF
TRBD1,few,TRBJ2-1,TRBV5-6,TGTGCCAGCAGCTTTCGACAGGGGGTGAGTTACAATGAGCAGTTCTTC,CASSFRQGVSYNEQFF
TRBD1,many,TRBJ2-1,TRBV20-1,TGCAGTGCCAGCCACAGGGGCCCAAGGTTCAATGAGCAGTTCTTC,CSASHRGPRFNEQFF
TRBD1,.,TRBJ1-4,TRBV29-1,TGCAGCGCGTGGACAGGGGCGAATGAAAAACTGTTTTTT,CSAWTGANEKLFF
.,.,TRBJ1-5,TRBV12-3/TRBV12-4,TGTGCCAGCAGTTCTTTACTCTGGGAGCCCCAGCATTTT,CASSSLLWEPQHF
TRBD2,many,TRBJ2-1,TRBV20-1,TGCAGTGCGGCCGGGACTAGCGGTGTGAGCTCCTACAATGAGCAGTTCTTC,CSAAGTSGVSSYNEQFF
TRBD2,.,TRBJ2-3,TRBV7-2,TGTGCCAGCAGCGTTAGCGGGGGGGACACAGATACGCAGTATTTT,CASSVSGGDTDTQYF
.,many,TRBJ1-4,TRBV7-2,TGTGCCAGCAGCTTATCGGTGTCGGAAAAACTGTTTTTT,CASSLSVSEKLFF
TRBD1,.,TRBJ2-7,TRBV7-8,TGTGCCAGCAGCGAACGACAGGGCCTCTACGAGCAGTACTTC,CASSERQGLYEQYF
TRBD1,.,TRBJ2-5,TRBV10-3,TGTGCCATCAGTGACCGGGACAGGGTGGAGACCCAGTACTTC,CAISDRDRVETQYF
TRBD1,.,TRBJ2-3,TRBV7-2,TGTGCCAGCAGCCCCGACAGGGGGCACACTAGCACAGATACGCAGTATTTT,CASSPDRGHTSTDTQYF
TRBD1,many,TRBJ2-1,TRBV20-1,TGCAGTGCTAGGGGAAACGACAGGGGCGTTTACAATGAGCAGTTCTTC,CSARGNDRGVYNEQFF
.,.,TRBJ2-1,TRBV4-1,TGCGCCAGCAGCCAAGGTGCGGGGAAACAAGAGACCCAGTTCTTC,CASSQGAGKQETQFF
.,.,TRBJ2-1,TRBV6-5,TGTGCCAGCACAGGGAGCTCCTACAATGAGCAGTTCTTC,CASTGSSYNEQFF
.,.,TRBJ1-6,TRBV12-3/TRBV12-4,TGTGCCAGCAGTTTAAGTGGGGGCCAAAGCTCCTATAATTCACCCCTCCACTTT,CASSLSGGQSSYNSPLHF
.,.,TRBJ1-6,TRBV29-1,TGCAGCGCCCCTGGGCCGGCGAGCTCCTATAATTCACCCCTCCACTTT,CSAPGPASSYNSPLHF
.,many,TRBJ2-5,TRBV30,TGTGCCTGGAGTGTAAATTCAGGAGAGACCCAGTACTTC,CAWSVNSGETQYF
.,.,TRBJ1-1,TRBV6-5,TGTGCCAGCAGTCCCGGCCGGGCCACTGAAGCTTTCTTT,CASSPGRATEAFF
TRBD1,many,TRBJ2-7,TRBV6-2/TRBV6-3,TGTGCCAGCAGTTACTCGGGACAGGGGGCAAGCTACGAGCAGTACTTC,CASSYSGQGASYEQYF
TRBD2,.,TRBJ2-3,TRBV29-1,TGCAGCGTTATGGGGGGGGAGGTCACAGGTACGCAGTATTTT,CSVMGGEVTGTQYF
.,.,TRBJ2-7,TRBV20-1,TGCAGTGCTAATAATCATCAGGGCGAGCAGTACTTC,CSANNHQGEQYF
.,.,TRBJ1-5,TRBV12-3/TRBV12-4,TGTGCCAGCAGTGGGGCGCCTGGGCAGCCCCAGCATTTT,CASSGAPGQPQHF
TRBD1,many,TRBJ2-7,TRBV12-3/TRBV12-4,TGTGCCAGCAGTTTAGGACAGGGGAGTACCTACGAGCAGTACTTC,CASSLGQGSTYEQYF
TRBD2,few,TRBJ2-3,TRBV28,TGTGCCAGCAGCCCCGGGACTAGAGCTACGCAGTATTTT,CASSPGTRATQYF